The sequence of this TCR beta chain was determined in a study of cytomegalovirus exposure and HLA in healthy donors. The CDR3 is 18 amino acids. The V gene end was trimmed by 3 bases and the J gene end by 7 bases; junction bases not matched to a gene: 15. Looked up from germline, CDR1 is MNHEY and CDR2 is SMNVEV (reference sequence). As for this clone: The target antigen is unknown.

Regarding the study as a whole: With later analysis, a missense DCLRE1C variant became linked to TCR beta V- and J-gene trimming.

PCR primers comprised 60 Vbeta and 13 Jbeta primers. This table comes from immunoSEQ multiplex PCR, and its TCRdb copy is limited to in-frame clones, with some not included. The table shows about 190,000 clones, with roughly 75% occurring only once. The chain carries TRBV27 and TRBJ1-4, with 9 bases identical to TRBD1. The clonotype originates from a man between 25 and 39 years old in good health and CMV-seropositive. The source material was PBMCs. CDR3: CASSLVLPSGTGSEKLFF. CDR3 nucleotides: TGTGCCAGCAGTTTGGTTCTTCCCTCCGGGACAGGGAGTGAAAAACTGTTTTTT.